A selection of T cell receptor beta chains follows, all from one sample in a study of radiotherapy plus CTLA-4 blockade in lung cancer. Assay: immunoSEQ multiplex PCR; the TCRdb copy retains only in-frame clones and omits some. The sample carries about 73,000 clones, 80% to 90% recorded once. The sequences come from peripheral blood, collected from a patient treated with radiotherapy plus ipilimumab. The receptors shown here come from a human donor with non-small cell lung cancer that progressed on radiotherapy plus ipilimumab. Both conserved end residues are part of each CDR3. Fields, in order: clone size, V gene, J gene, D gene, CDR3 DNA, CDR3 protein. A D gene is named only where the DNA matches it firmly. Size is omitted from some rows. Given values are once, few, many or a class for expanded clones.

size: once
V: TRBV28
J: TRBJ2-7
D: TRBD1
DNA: TGTGCCAGCAGTATCGGGACAGGGGTCTACTACGAGCAGTACTTC
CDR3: CASSIGTGVYYEQYF

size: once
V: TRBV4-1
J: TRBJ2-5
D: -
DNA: TGCGCCAGCAGCCAAGGAACAGTTATAGGGGAGACCCAGTACTTC
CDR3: CASSQGTVIGETQYF

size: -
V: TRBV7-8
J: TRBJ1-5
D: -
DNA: TGTGCCAGCAGCTTAGCCCGCTCGGCAGACAGGCCAAATCAGCCCCAGCATTTT
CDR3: CASSLARSADRPNQPQHF

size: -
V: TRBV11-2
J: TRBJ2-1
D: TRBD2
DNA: TGTGCCAGCAGCTTCCTTACTAGCGGAGGGATCTTCGGTGAGCAGTTCTTC
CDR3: CASSFLTSGGIFGEQFF

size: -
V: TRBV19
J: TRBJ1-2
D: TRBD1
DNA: TGTGCCAGTAGTATAGGACAGGGAATGGCTGGCTACACCTTC
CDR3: CASSIGQGMAGYTF

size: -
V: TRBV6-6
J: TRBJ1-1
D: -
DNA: TGTGCCAGCAGTTTTTCAGGAGACACTGAAGCTTTCTTT
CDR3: CASSFSGDTEAFF

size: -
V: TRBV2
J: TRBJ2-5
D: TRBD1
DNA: TGTGCCAGCAGCCTAAGGGACAGGGTTTTGATCAGGACCCAGTACTTC
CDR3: CASSLRDRVLIRTQYF

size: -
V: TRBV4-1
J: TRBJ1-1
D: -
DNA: TGCGCCAGCAGCCAAGGAATGGGAGTCAACACTGAAGCTTTCTTT
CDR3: CASSQGMGVNTEAFF

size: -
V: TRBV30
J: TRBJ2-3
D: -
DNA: TGTGCCTGGAGTGTTTGGGGGGCGAGTACAGATACGCAGTATTTT
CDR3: CAWSVWGASTDTQYF

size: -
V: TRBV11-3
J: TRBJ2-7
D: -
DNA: TGTGCCAGCAGCACCAACACAGGTTACGAGCAGTACTTC
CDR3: CASSTNTGYEQYF

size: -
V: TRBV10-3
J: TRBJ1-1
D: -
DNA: TGTGCCATCAGTGAGTCCGAAGACACTGAAGCTTTCTTT
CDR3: CAISESEDTEAFF

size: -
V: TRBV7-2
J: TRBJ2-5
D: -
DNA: TGTGCCAGCAGCCGACACCAAGAGACCCAGTACTTC
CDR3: CASSRHQETQYF

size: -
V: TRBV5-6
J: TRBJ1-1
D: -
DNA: TGTGCCAGCAGCTCTCTGGGCCGCACTGAAGCTTTCTTT
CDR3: CASSSLGRTEAFF

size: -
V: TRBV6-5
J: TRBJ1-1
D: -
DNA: TGTGCCAGCAGTTACACATTCAACACTGAAGCTTTCTTT
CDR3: CASSYTFNTEAFF

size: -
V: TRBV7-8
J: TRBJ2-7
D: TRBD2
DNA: TGTGCCAGCAGCTTAGCGTTAGGGACTAACGAGCAGTACTTC
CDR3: CASSLALGTNEQYF

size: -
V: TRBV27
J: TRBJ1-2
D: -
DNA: TGTGCCAGCAGTCCCCCCACAGGGCTCTATGGCTACACCTTC
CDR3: CASSPPTGLYGYTF